The 27 T cell receptor beta chains reported below all come from one sample, sequenced in a study of Ad26.COV2.S vaccination and SARS-CoV-2 variants. Stated treatment: approximately 18 received Ad26.COV2.S at low or high dose, single or two shots; about 5 received placebo; per-sample allocation not given. It was on day 63 after the first vaccine or placebo injection that samples were taken. The repertoire was sequenced with immunoSEQ multiplex PCR; TCRdb's copy has only in-frame clones and lacks some. The repertoire holds some 410,000 clones, with about nine tenths as singletons. The sample was peripheral blood, taken in a trial of Ad26.COV2.S vaccine versus placebo. The receptor source for this set is a person between 18 and 60 years old who received the Ad26.COV2.S COVID-19 vaccine or a placebo.

The chain carries TRBV7-2 and TRBJ2-5; 8 bases are shared with TRBD2. CDR3 length equals 17 residues. Germline values: CDR1 SGHTA, CDR2 FQGNSA. With 0 bases clipped from V and 7 bases from J, the junction kept 13 bases outside the gene matches. This CDR3 is CASSLAPSGGPQGTQYF. CDR3 DNA sequence: TGTGCCAGCAGCTTAGCGCCCAGCGGGGGCCCCCAGGGGACCCAGTACTTC.

The V gene is TRBV15, the J gene TRBJ1-1; 12 nucleotides line up with TRBD1. The trim removed 0 bases at V and 5 bases at J, leaving 10 bases unmatched. CDR1 LNHNV and CDR2 YYDKDF come from the germline V gene (reference sequence). CDR3 size: 18 residues. The CDR3 is CATSRDSGTGGRRTEAFF. As DNA, the CDR3 is TGTGCCACCAGCAGAGATTCCGGGACAGGGGGCAGGAGAACTGAAGCTTTCTTT.

V usage is TRBV7-6 and J usage is TRBJ2-7, with TRBD1 as a possible D gene (6 bases). CDR3 length: 14 residues. Trimming took off 2 bases at V and 2 bases at J, with 10 bases between the two ends. Looked up from germline, CDR1 is SGHVS and CDR2 is FNYEAQ. The DNA for the CDR3 is TGTGCCAGCAGCTTATGGACAGTTGCCTACGAGCAGTACTTC. It encodes CASSLWTVAYEQYF. Supplemented by reference TRBV7-6 and TRBJ2-7, the full variable domain reads GAGVSQSPRYKVTKRGQDVALRCDPISGHVSLYWYRQALGQGPEFLTYFNYEAQQDKSGLPNDRFSAERPEGSISTLTIQRTEQRDSAMYRCASSLWTVAYEQYFGPGTRLTVT.

This chain uses TRBV6-5 with TRBJ2-7, with D possibly being TRBD2 (7 bases). The CDR3 extends over 14 amino acids. Trimming cost V 0 bases and J 4 bases, with 10 bases left between them. Per the germline V gene, CDR1 is MNHEY and CDR2 is SVGAGI. CDR3 in amino acids: CASSYSRGLYEQYF. CDR3 coding DNA: TGTGCCAGCAGTTACTCGCGGGGGCTTTACGAGCAGTACTTC.

The chain recombines TRBV30 with TRBJ1-6, with TRBD1 as a possible D gene (6 bases). The germline V gene encodes CDR1 GTSNPN and CDR2 SVGIG (reference sequence). The CDR3 has 18 residues. The V end lost 3 bases, the J end lost 3 bases, and 21 bases lay between the germline ends. In nucleotides, the CDR3 is TGTGCCTGGAGGGAGTGGTGGGCAGGGGAGGTCTATAATTCACCCCTCCACTTT. This translates into CAWREWWAGEVYNSPLHF.

The chain joins TRBV25-1 to TRBJ1-6, with no clear D. The germline gives CDR1 MGHDK, CDR2 SYGVNS. Trimming removed 3 bases at V and 9 bases at J, with 12 bases between. The CDR3 is 14 amino acids. The CDR3 sequence is CASSETLGSSPLHF. As DNA, the CDR3 is TGTGCCAGCAGTGAGACTTTGGGGAGTTCACCCCTCCACTTT.

The chain links TRBV7-2 to TRBJ2-5; D not resolved. The CDR3 is 13 residues long. Trimming took off 3 bases at V and 5 bases at J, with 10 bases between the two ends. The germline V gene encodes CDR1 SGHTA and CDR2 FQGNSA. This CDR3 reads CASSLNLAETQYF. CDR3 bases: TGTGCCAGCAGCTTGAATTTGGCGGAGACCCAGTACTTC.

The rearrangement uses TRBV4-1 and TRBJ1-1; the D is unclear. CDR1 and CDR2 (germline): MGHRA, YSYEKL. CDR3 length equals 12 residues. Trimming took 3 bases from V and 8 from J, leaving 10 bases between them. The CDR3 nucleotides read TGCGCCAGCAGCCACGGACCGACCGAAGCTTTCTTT. Its translation: CASSHGPTEAFF.

The chain is built from TRBV6-5 and TRBJ2-7; 12 bases map to TRBD2. J was trimmed by 4 bases and V by 10 bases; bases with no gene match: 5. From germline, CDR1 is MNHEY and CDR2 SVGAGI. The CDR3 totals 13 residues. CDR3 loop: CATRTSGAYEQYF. In nucleotides, the CDR3 is TGTGCCACCCGGACTAGCGGGGCTTACGAGCAGTACTTC.

This clone was detected once. The chain uses TRBV13 and TRBJ2-1; maybe TRBD1 (6 bases). The ends were cut back, 3 bases at V and 1 base at J, with 13 bases in the middle. CDR1 is PRHDT, CDR2 FYEKMQ, per germline (reference sequence). The CDR3 is made up of 16 amino acids. CDR3 in amino acids: CASSFGGPLSYNEQFF. The CDR3 DNA sequence: TGTGCCAGCAGCTTTGGGGGCCCCTTATCCTACAATGAGCAGTTCTTC.

The CDR3 here is CASSPSYTVGSTEAFF. CDR3 bases: TGTGCCAGCAGCCCTTCCTACACGGTGGGCTCCACTGAAGCTTTCTTT. The chain employs TRBV7-2 and TRBJ1-1; D unclear. The CDR3 length is 16 residues. V was cut by 5 bases and J by 4 bases, with 20 bases left in between. CDR1 is SGHTA, CDR2 FQGNSA, per germline.

V usage is TRBV28 and J usage is TRBJ1-2, with D unclear. Trimming took 1 base from V and 2 from J, leaving 5 bases between them. This CDR3 contains 13 residues. CDR1 and CDR2 from the germline V gene are MDHEN and SYDVKM. Here the CDR3 reads CASSLLENYGYTF. DNA of the CDR3: TGTGCCAGCAGTTTATTGGAGAACTATGGCTACACCTTC.

V is TRBV4-3 and J is TRBJ1-2, with TRBD1 identical over 8 bases. The CDR3 covers 15 residues. Trimming took 0 bases from V and 7 from J; bases not matched to a gene: 7. Per germline, CDR1 LGHNA and CDR2 YSLEER. The CDR3 loop is CASSQEVLQGGGYTF. CDR3 in DNA: TGCGCCAGCAGCCAAGAAGTTCTACAGGGGGGTGGCTACACCTTC.

The chain is built from TRBV6-4 and TRBJ1-4; D gene ambiguous. V dropped 3 bases and J dropped 10 bases, with 6 bases sitting between them. From germline, CDR1 is MRHNA and CDR2 SNTAGT. CDR3 length: 11 residues. CDR3 protein: CASSEEGKLFF. The CDR3 DNA follows: TGTGCCAGCAGTGAAGAGGGAAAACTGTTTTTT.

The rearrangement joins TRBV30 to TRBJ1-3; 7 bases match TRBD1. The junction had 3 bases not matched to a gene; V was cut back by 2 bases and J by 2 bases. The CDR3 has 14 residues. CDR1 and CDR2 from the germline V gene are GTSNPN and SVGIG (reference sequence). The CDR3 region is CAWSYRGAGNTIYF. The CDR3, as DNA: TGTGCCTGGAGTTACAGGGGCGCTGGAAACACCATATATTTT.

The CDR3 DNA follows: TGTGCCAGCAGTTTAACGTATTACACAGATACGCAGTATTTT. Translated, it gives CASSLTYYTDTQYF. This sequence joins TRBV6-2 or TRBV6-3 and TRBJ2-3; D gene unclear. This CDR3 region has 14 residues. The germline gives CDR1 MNHEY, CDR2 SVGEGT. V was pared by 4 bases and J by 2 bases, with 10 bases between.

V and J are TRBV27 and TRBJ2-7, with D perhaps matching TRBD1 (5 bases). Germline CDR1 and CDR2: MNHEY and SMNVEV (reference sequence). The CDR3 is made up of 18 amino acids. V gave up 5 bases and J gave up 1 base, with 24 bases separating them. CDR3 amino acids: CASSNQPLTFGASYEQYF. CDR3 bases: TGTGCCAGCAGTAATCAACCGCTGACATTTGGGGCATCCTACGAGCAGTACTTC.

The genes are TRBV5-1 and TRBJ2-2; TRBD2 matches at 9 bases. Trimming took 0 bases from V and 5 from J; bases not matched to a gene: 5. The CDR3 runs to 16 residues. Per the germline V gene, CDR1 is SGHRS and CDR2 is YFSETQ. CDR3 protein: CASSLGGTSPTGELFF. In DNA, the CDR3 is TGCGCCAGCAGCTTGGGGGGGACTAGCCCAACCGGGGAGCTGTTTTTT.

The chain joins TRBV4-3 to TRBJ1-3, with D unresolved. The germline CDR1 and CDR2 sequences are LGHNA and YSLEER. This CDR3 is built from 18 residues. V gave up 2 bases and J gave up 3 bases, with 20 bases separating them. The CDR3 loop is CASSQSPLAGSSGNTIYF. As DNA, the CDR3 is TGCGCCAGCAGCCAATCCCCTTTGGCGGGGTCGAGTGGAAACACCATATATTTT.

The table lists this clone with a few counts. For the CDR3, the DNA is TGTGCCAGCAGCCAAGTCGGCGGGGGGAACACCGGGGAGCTGTTTTTT. Translated, it gives CASSQVGGGNTGELFF. The chain combines TRBV14 with TRBJ2-2; 7 nucleotides agree with TRBD2. The CDR3 contains 16 residues. The germline V gene encodes CDR1 SGHDN and CDR2 FVKESK. Germline trimming cut 1 base from V and 1 base from J; bases unmatched to any gene: 3.

The genes are TRBV4-3 and TRBJ2-3, with 10 bases matching TRBD2. Trimming took 2 bases from V and 4 from J; bases not matched to a gene: 3. Germline V lookup: CDR1 LGHNA, CDR2 YSLEER. The CDR3 is made up of 15 amino acids. For the CDR3, the DNA is TGCGCCAGCAGCCAATCGAGCGGGGGGGCAGATACGCAGTATTTT. Translating it yields CASSQSSGGADTQYF.

This clone turned up a few times. DNA of the CDR3: TGTGCCAGCAGCGGTGGGGACCGGGCCCAAGAGACCCAGTACTTC. It specifies CASSGGDRAQETQYF. The rearrangement uses TRBV7-9 and TRBJ2-5, with D perhaps TRBD1 or TRBD2 (5 bases each). The germline gives CDR1 SEHNR, CDR2 FQNEAQ (reference sequence). The CDR3 totals 15 residues. V was clipped by 5 bases and J by 1 base, with 14 bases between them.

The chain carries TRBV6-2 or TRBV6-3 and TRBJ2-7; D is unclear. The germline gives CDR1 MNHEY, CDR2 SVGEGT. CDR3 size: 12 residues. Trimming removed 3 bases at V and 3 bases at J, with 6 bases between. CDR3 nucleotide sequence: TGTGCCAGCAGTTATTCACGCTACGAGCAGTACTTC. Amino acids: CASSYSRYEQYF.

The V gene is TRBV6-2 or TRBV6-3, the J gene TRBJ2-2, with D perhaps TRBD1 or TRBD2 (5 bases each). This CDR3 region has 15 residues. The germline CDR1 and CDR2 sequences are MNHEY and SVGEGT. Deletions cut 2 bases from V and 6 bases from J, with 13 bases between. The CDR3, as DNA: TGTGCCAGCAGTTACGAGGGGTTCAGGGCCGGGGAGCTGTTTTTT. Protein: CASSYEGFRAGELFF.

This chain uses TRBV7-2 with TRBJ2-7; D is perhaps TRBD2 (5 bases). From germline, CDR1 is SGHTA and CDR2 FQGNSA. The CDR3 spans 14 residues. Trimming left V 5 bases short and J 2 bases short, with 13 bases between. Here the CDR3 reads CASSPRGRPYEQYF. DNA for the CDR3: TGTGCCAGCAGCCCTCGAGGGCGCCCCTACGAGCAGTACTTC. Full variable domain (rest looked up from reference TRBV7-2 and TRBJ2-7): GAGVSQSPSNKVTEKGKDVELRCDPISGHTALYWYRQSLGQGLEFLIYFQGNSAPDKSGLPSDRFSAERTGGSVSTLTIQRTQQEDSAVYLCASSPRGRPYEQYFGPGTRLTVT.

The J gene is TRBJ2-3, the V gene TRBV5-1; no reliable D call. Trimming took 0 bases from V and 5 from J, leaving 7 bases between them. The germline V gene has CDR1 SGHRS and CDR2 YFSETQ. The CDR3 runs to 13 residues. CDR3 DNA: TGCGCCAGCAGCTTGGGTCTGGGAGATACGCAGTATTTT. As protein: CASSLGLGDTQYF.

This rearrangement joins TRBV28 to TRBJ1-1; D is unresolved. V lost 6 bases to trimming and J lost 1 base, with 9 bases between them. Germline V gene data show CDR1 as MDHEN and CDR2 as SYDVKM. The CDR3 has 13 residues. The CDR3: CASSLQRNTEAFF. The CDR3 nucleotides read TGTGCCAGCAGCTTACAACGGAACACTGAAGCTTTCTTT.